Shown below are 19 T cell receptor beta chains from a single sample sequenced in a study of CD8 T cells in ankylosing spondylitis. TCRdb processed the 5' RACE reads anew with MiXCR; each CDR3 protein has one entry. The repertoire holds about 200,000 distinct CDR3 sequences, with about a quarter as singletons. The sample was blood, either unsorted or a sorted T cell fraction (not recorded which). The receptors were sampled from a male donor with ankylosing spondylitis or in good health (not recorded which).

This clonotype showed up many times. The chain employs TRBV6-1 and TRBJ1-1; 9 bases line up with TRBD1. The CDR3 is 14 residues long. The trim removed 6 bases at V and 7 bases at J, leaving 9 bases unmatched. Looked up from germline, CDR1 is MNHNS and CDR2 is SASEGT. The CDR3 DNA reads as TGTGCCAGCAGAGAAACAGGGGGCGAGGGTGAAGCTTTCTTT. This encodes CASRETGGEGEAFF.

This clonotype was observed many times. The CDR3 protein is CASSERSGTFYEQYF. In DNA form, the CDR3 reads TGTGCCAGCAGCGAGAGGAGTGGGACGTTCTACGAGCAGTACTTC. V is TRBV4-2 and J is TRBJ2-7, with D possibly called TRBD1 or TRBD2 (5 bases each). The CDR3 extends over 15 amino acids. Looked up from germline, CDR1 is LGHNA and CDR2 is YNFKEQ. With 5 bases removed from V and 3 bases from J, the gap between germline ends came to 17 bases.

V usage is TRBV20-1 and J usage is TRBJ1-4; TRBD1 agrees at 10 bases. The V gene's germline CDR1 is DFQATT and CDR2 SNEGSKA (reference sequence). The CDR3 consists of 14 residues. Trimming at V came to 0 bases and at J to 10 bases, leaving 5 bases not matched to a gene. CDR3 in DNA: TGCAGTGCTAGAGAAGGGACAGGGGTTGGAAAACTGTTTTTT. This encodes CSAREGTGVGKLFF.

The V and J genes are TRBV27 and TRBJ2-7, with 9 positions matching TRBD1. Germline V gene lookup returns CDR1 MNHEY and CDR2 SMNVEV (reference sequence). The CDR3 sequence is 15 residues long. With V trimmed by 6 bases and J by 7 bases, 13 bases remained unmatched. CDR3 residues: CASRPSGQGAGEQYF. CDR3 DNA sequence: TGTGCCAGCAGACCCTCGGGACAGGGTGCGGGTGAGCAGTACTTC.

This clonotype was detected ten times or more. V and J are TRBV19 and TRBJ2-7, with 8 bases aligning to TRBD1. Per the germline V gene, CDR1 is LNHDA and CDR2 is SQIVND (reference sequence). The CDR3 is 13 residues long. The junction had 1 base not matched to a gene; V was cut back by 3 bases and J by 3 bases. This chain's CDR3 is CASSIGQGYEQYF. The CDR3 nucleotides are TGTGCCAGTAGTATCGGACAGGGCTACGAGCAGTACTTC.

The table lists this clonotype with many counts. The V and J genes are TRBV10-3 and TRBJ1-1; D remains unclear. The CDR3 totals 14 residues. Germline V lookup: CDR1 ENHRY, CDR2 SYGVKD. The germline V and J ends were trimmed by 6 bases and 1 base, with 12 bases remaining between them. CDR3 DNA: TGTGCCATCAGCGCCGGGATTTCGAACACTGAAGCTTTCTTT. Encoded protein: CAISAGISNTEAFF.

This clonotype was detected ten times or more. The chain carries TRBV5-1 and TRBJ2-7; D gene ambiguous. Germline V CDR1 and CDR2: SGHRS, YFSETQ. Trimming stripped 0 bases from V and 7 bases from J, with 11 bases between. The CDR3 contains 13 residues. CDR3 coding DNA: TGCGCCAGCAGCTTGGCTGGGTTCTTGGAGCAGTACTTC. This codes for CASSLAGFLEQYF. Full variable domain (rest looked up from reference TRBV5-1 and TRBJ2-7): KAGVTQTPRYLIKTRGQQVTLSCSPISGHRSVSWYQQTPGQGLQFLFEYFSETQRNKGNFPGRFSGRQFSNSRSEMNVSTLELGDSALYLCASSLAGFLEQYFGPGTRLTVT.

The sample holds many counts of this clonotype. The chain is built from TRBV18 and TRBJ2-3; no clear D gene. This CDR3 is 12 amino acids long. Germline CDR1 is KGHSH and CDR2 is LQKENI. V lost 2 bases and J 2 bases, leaving 2 bases between the germline ends. This CDR3 is CASSPITDTQYF. CDR3 nucleotides: TGTGCCAGCTCACCAATCACAGATACGCAGTATTTT. The variable domain in full, completed from reference TRBV18 and TRBJ2-3, reads NAGVMQNPRHLVRRRGQEARLRCSPMKGHSHVYWYRQLPEEGLKFMVYLQKENIIDESGMPKERFSAEFPKEGPSILRIQQVVRGDSAAYFCASSPITDTQYFGPGTRLTVL.

This clonotype was found many times. The chain uses TRBV5-1 and TRBJ2-3; D is undetermined. Trimming removed 5 bases at V and 0 bases at J, with 10 bases between. The CDR3 spans 14 residues. Germline V gene lookup returns CDR1 SGHRS and CDR2 YFSETQ. CDR3 DNA sequence: TGCGCCAGCAGAACTGACGGCAGCACAGATACGCAGTATTTT. It codes for CASRTDGSTDTQYF.

This CDR3 is CASSQEFSGNEQFF. The CDR3 DNA is TGTGCCAGCAGCCAAGAGTTCAGTGGCAATGAGCAGTTCTTC. The chain employs TRBV4-2 and TRBJ2-1; no firm D call. CDR3 length: 14 amino acids. Germline CDR1 LGHNA, CDR2 YNFKEQ. V lost 0 bases to trimming and J lost 6 bases, with 9 bases between them.

This clonotype was counted a few times. V usage is TRBV10-3 and J usage is TRBJ2-7, with D hard to call. This CDR3 has 13 amino acids. Looked up from germline, CDR1 is ENHRY and CDR2 is SYGVKD. V was shortened by 4 bases and J by 6 bases, with 13 bases between the two germline ends. The CDR3 nucleotides are TGTGCCATCAGTGCCGAGGTTGGGGTCGAGCAGTACTTC. Its translation: CAISAEVGVEQYF.

V and J are TRBV29-1 and TRBJ2-3, with D perhaps being TRBD1 or TRBD2 (5 bases each). CDR3 length: 13 amino acids. Trimming removed 4 bases at V and 2 bases at J, with 10 bases between. CDR1 SQVTM and CDR2 ANQGSEA come from the germline V gene. CDR3 DNA: TGCAGCGTTGCACCAGGGACCACAGATACGCAGTATTTT. It translates to CSVAPGTTDTQYF.

The chain carries TRBV20-1 and TRBJ2-7; 9 nucleotides align to TRBD2. CDR3 size: 13 residues. The junction had 4 bases not matched to a gene; V was cut back by 3 bases and J by 4 bases. The germline CDR1 and CDR2 sequences are DFQATT and SNEGSKA (reference sequence). CDR3 residues: CSASAGGEYEQYF. The CDR3 region has the DNA TGCAGTGCTAGTGCGGGAGGGGAGTACGAGCAGTACTTC.

This clonotype was seen a handful of times. This sequence joins TRBV10-3 and TRBJ1-5; a weak D match, TRBD1 (6 bases). With 3 bases removed from V and 1 base from J, the gap between germline ends came to 7 bases. CDR1 and CDR2 (germline): ENHRY, SYGVKD. This CDR3 is 14 amino acids long. CDR3 in amino acids: CAISEGGSNQPQHF. In DNA, the CDR3 is TGTGCCATCAGTGAAGGGGGGAGCAATCAGCCCCAGCATTTT.

Many counts were recorded for this clonotype. The chain recombines TRBV12-3 or TRBV12-4 with TRBJ2-3; unclear D gene. The CDR3 contains 14 residues. The germline V and J ends were trimmed by 5 bases and 1 base, with 10 bases remaining between them. The CDR3 is CASSPRRRTDTQYF. The CDR3 DNA reads as TGTGCCAGCAGTCCGCGTCGACGCACAGATACGCAGTATTTT.

With regard to this clonotype: At one end, the junction sequence differs from germline, possibly due to a read error. This chain connects TRBV20-1 to TRBJ2-1, with D unresolved. The germline V gene has CDR1 DFQATT and CDR2 SNEGSKA (reference sequence). This CDR3 is built from 13 residues. CDR3 residues: CSAALGPSNGQFF. The CDR3 region has the DNA TGCAGTGCTGCCCTTGGCCCGAGCAATGGGCAGTTCTTC.

The chain uses TRBV11-2 and TRBJ2-1; D may be TRBD2 (5 bases). Trimming stripped 5 bases from V and 7 bases from J, with 12 bases between. Germline-derived CDR1 and CDR2 are SGHAT and FQNNGV. The CDR3 has 13 residues. CDR3 region: CASSRVLVNEQFF. CDR3 in DNA: TGTGCCAGCAGCCGGGTACTAGTAAATGAGCAGTTCTTC.

This clonotype was recorded a few times. The chain couples TRBV20-1 to TRBJ2-1; 7 nucleotides align to TRBD2. Germline CDR1 is DFQATT and CDR2 is SNEGSKA (reference sequence). The V and J ends lost 6 bases and 3 bases, in that order; junction bases with no gene match: 14. The CDR3 is 16 amino acids. The CDR3 sequence is CSAPSGYHLSYNEQFF. The CDR3 coding sequence is TGCAGTGCCCCTAGCGGTTATCACCTTAGCTACAATGAGCAGTTCTTC.

The table lists this clonotype with many counts. The V call is TRBV11-2, the J call TRBJ1-2; 7 nucleotides agree with TRBD1. This CDR3 is 14 amino acids long. V shed 4 bases, J shed 4 bases, and the junction held 6 bases outside the gene matches. Per germline, CDR1 SGHAT and CDR2 FQNNGV. CDR3 in amino acids: CASSSLRGGYGYTF. The CDR3 DNA is TGTGCCAGCAGCTCCCTCAGGGGGGGCTATGGCTACACCTTC.